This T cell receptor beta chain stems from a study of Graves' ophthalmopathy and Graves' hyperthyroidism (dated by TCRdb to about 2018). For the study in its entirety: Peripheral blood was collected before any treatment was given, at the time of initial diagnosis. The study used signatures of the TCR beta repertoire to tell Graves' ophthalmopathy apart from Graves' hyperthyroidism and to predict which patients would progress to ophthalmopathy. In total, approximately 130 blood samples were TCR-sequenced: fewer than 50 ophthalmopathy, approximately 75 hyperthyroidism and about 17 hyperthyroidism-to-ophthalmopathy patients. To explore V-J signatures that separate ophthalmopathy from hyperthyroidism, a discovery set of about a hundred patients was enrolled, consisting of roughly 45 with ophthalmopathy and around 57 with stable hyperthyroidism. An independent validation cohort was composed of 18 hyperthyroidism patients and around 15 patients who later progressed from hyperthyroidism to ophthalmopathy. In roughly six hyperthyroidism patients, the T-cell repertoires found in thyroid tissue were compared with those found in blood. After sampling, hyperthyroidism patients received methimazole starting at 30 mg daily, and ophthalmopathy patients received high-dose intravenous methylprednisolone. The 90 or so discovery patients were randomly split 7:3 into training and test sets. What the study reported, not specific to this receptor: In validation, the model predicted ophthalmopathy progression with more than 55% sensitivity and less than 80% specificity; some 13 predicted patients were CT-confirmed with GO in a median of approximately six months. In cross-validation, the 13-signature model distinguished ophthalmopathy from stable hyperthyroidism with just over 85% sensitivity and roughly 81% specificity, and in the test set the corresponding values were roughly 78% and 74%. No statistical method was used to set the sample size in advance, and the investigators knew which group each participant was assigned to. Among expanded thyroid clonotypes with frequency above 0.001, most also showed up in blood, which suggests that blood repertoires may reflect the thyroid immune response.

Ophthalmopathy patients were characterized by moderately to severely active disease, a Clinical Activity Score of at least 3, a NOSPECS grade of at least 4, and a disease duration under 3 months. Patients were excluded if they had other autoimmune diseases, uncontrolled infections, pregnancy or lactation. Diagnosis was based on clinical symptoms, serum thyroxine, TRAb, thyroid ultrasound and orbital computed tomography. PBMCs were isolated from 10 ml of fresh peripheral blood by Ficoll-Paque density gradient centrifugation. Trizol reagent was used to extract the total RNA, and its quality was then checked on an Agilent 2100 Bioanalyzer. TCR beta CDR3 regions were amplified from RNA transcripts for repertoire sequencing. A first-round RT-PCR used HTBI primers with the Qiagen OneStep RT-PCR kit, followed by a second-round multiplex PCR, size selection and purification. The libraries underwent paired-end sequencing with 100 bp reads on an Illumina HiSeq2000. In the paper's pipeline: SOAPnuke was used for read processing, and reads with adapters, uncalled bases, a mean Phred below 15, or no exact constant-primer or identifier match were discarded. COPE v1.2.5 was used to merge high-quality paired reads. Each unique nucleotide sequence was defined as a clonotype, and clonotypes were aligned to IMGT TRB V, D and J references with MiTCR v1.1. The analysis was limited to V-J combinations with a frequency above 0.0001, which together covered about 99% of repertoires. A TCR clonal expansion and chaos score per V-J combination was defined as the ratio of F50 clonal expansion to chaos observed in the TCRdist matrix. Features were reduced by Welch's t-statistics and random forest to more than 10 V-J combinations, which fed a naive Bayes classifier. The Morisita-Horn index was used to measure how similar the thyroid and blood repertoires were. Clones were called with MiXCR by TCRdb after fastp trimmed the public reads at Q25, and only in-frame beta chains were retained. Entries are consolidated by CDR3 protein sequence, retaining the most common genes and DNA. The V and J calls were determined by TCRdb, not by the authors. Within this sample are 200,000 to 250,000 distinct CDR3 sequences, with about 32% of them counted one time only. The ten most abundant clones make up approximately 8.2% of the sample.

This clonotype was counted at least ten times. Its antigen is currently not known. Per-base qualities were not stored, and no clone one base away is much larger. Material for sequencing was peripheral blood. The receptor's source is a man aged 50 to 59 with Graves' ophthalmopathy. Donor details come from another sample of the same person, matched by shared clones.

The CDR3 protein: CASSFRGAVRRDTQYF. The nucleotide sequence reads as follows: TGTGCCAGCAGTTTCCGTGGGGCAGTCAGGAGGGATACGCAGTATTTT. Rearrangement joined TRBV12-3 or TRBV12-4 to TRBJ2-3; the D segment is perhaps TRBD1 or TRBD2, each sharing 5 matched bases. V loses 3 bases, J loses 6 bases, and the germline ends lie 19 bases apart. The CDR3 runs 16 amino acids, cysteine and phenylalanine included. This entry keeps only the CDR3 DNA: 48 bases, framed from base 1.